The sequence of this T cell receptor (beta chain) was determined in a study of shared clonotypes between healthy human individuals. V shed 5 bases and J shed 0 bases, with 16 bases lying between them. This CDR3 is built from 16 residues. Germline V gene data show CDR1 as MNHEY and CDR2 as SMNVEV (reference sequence). The naive CD8 subset, CD45RO-negative cells positively selected for CCR7, excluded terminally differentiated effector memory CD45RA+ cells. The study drew its donors from healthy HIV-negative adults without recent acute infections or vaccinations. Per sorted-subset replicate PCR, input was around 220 ng DNA, representing 30,000 or so T cell genomes. Here immunoSEQ multiplex PCR was the method, and the copy in TCRdb shows in-frame clones only, minus some. The sample has around 1.9 million clones; 93% are singletons.

J is TRBJ1-1 and V is TRBV27; D is undetermined. Sequenced: naive CD8+ T cells from PBMCs. This clonotype was obtained from a young man in good health. Some clones in this sample may be carry-over from other donors' samples. As DNA, the CDR3 is TGTGCCAGCAGTATTACGGGTCTCCCCATGAACACTGAAGCTTTCTTT. Translation gives CASSITGLPMNTEAFF.